The 29 T cell receptor beta chains listed next were all sequenced from one sample in a study of regulatory T cells in long-lasting Graves disease. Time point in this sample: newly diagnosed GD, antithyroid drugs for less than 3 months. Extracted PBMC RNA gave rise to the TCR library. Assembly of TCR beta libraries relied on iRepertoire HTBI primers together with Arm-PCR of CDR3 regions. TCRdb used MiXCR to reprocess the multiplex PCR reads, holding one entry per CDR3 protein. The table lists around 250,000 distinct CDR3 sequences, around 20% of them singletons. Source: peripheral blood mononuclear cells (PBMCs), taken at new diagnosis, from a patient treated with antithyroid drugs. All receptors derive from a female donor with Graves disease.

This rearrangement joins TRBV6-2 or TRBV6-3 to TRBJ2-3; 11 positions match TRBD2. The V segment lost 6 bases and the J segment 6 bases; nucleotides outside the gene matches: 8. This CDR3 has 15 residues. Germline V CDR1 and CDR2: MNHEY, SVGEGT. CDR3 in DNA: TGTGCCAGCAGACCACTAGCGGGGGAACGGGATACGCAGTATTTT. Residues: CASRPLAGERDTQYF.

This clonotype occurred a few times. A read error may be the cause here, since a much bigger clone is one base away. In this CDR3 the conserved last residue, phenylalanine or tryptophan, is missing, so a read error is likely. This chain links TRBV11-3 with TRBJ2-5; 10 bases are shared with TRBD2. Unmatched junction bases numbered 2, after V lost 5 bases and J lost 5 bases. The CDR3 is 13 residues long. CDR1 and CDR2 from the germline V gene are SGHNT and YENEEA. The CDR3 DNA follows: TGTGCCAGCAGCATGGGACTAGCGGAGACCCAGTACTCC. It translates to CASSMGLAETQYS.

Worth noting for this clonotype: A far larger clone is just one base off, so this is likely a read error. This sequence joins TRBV11-1 and TRBJ2-5, with no clear D. Germline V gene data show CDR1 as SGHAT and CDR2 as FQDESV (reference sequence). The CDR3 has 13 amino acids. V was trimmed by 4 bases and J by 11 bases, leaving 17 bases between them. CDR3: CASSSQARHEQYF. The CDR3 bases are TGTGCCAGCAGCTCGCAGGCCCGCCATGAGCAGTACTTC. Variable domain in full (rest from reference TRBV11-1 and TRBJ2-5): EAEVAQSPRYKITEKSQAVAFWCDPISGHATLYWYRQILGQGPELLVQFQDESVVDDSQLPKDRFSAERLKGVDSTLKIQPAELGDSAMYLCASSSQARHEQYFGPGTRLLVL.

This clonotype was seen more than once but under ten times. This chain uses TRBV19 with TRBJ2-3; D is perhaps TRBD1 (8 bases). Germline CDR1 reads LNHDA; CDR2 reads SQIVND (reference sequence). The ends were cut back, 9 bases at V and 6 bases at J, with 13 bases in the middle. The CDR3 runs to 12 residues. The CDR3 here is CASRGRGDTQYF. CDR3 DNA sequence: TGTGCCAGCAGGGGGCGGGGGGATACGCAGTATTTT.

This clonotype came up many times. The rearrangement links TRBV11-2 to TRBJ2-1, with 7 bases lining up with TRBD1. The length of the CDR3 is 15 residues. CDR1 is SGHAT, CDR2 FQNNGV, per germline. V dropped 4 bases and J dropped 4; count of bases not matched to a gene: 7. CDR3 sequence (DNA): TGTGCCAGCAGCTCAATCCGGGACAGATACAATGAGCAGTTCTTC. It yields the protein CASSSIRDRYNEQFF.

A single count supports this clonotype. This may be a read error, as it is one base from a much larger clone. The chain uses TRBV28 and TRBJ2-5, with unresolved D. The V and J ends lost 2 bases and 1 base respectively, with 8 bases between them. The germline V gene has CDR1 MDHEN and CDR2 SYDVKM. The length of the CDR3 is 14 residues. The CDR3 protein is CASSLELIQETQYF. As DNA, the CDR3 is TGTGCCAGCAGTTTAGAACTAATCCAAGAGACCCAGTACTTC.

The CDR3 protein is CASSLGVAGETDTQYF. As DNA, the CDR3 is TGTGCCAGCAGCCTCGGGGTAGCGGGAGAGACAGATACGCAGTATTTT. The V and J genes are TRBV11-3 and TRBJ2-7; TRBD2 agrees at 9 bases. The DNA matches TRBJ2-3 better at its end, which makes the J call doubtful. This CDR3 has 16 residues. Germline V CDR1 and CDR2: SGHNT, YENEEA.

V gene TRBV20-1 combines with J gene TRBJ2-7; D uncertain. CDR3 size: 16 residues. Germline V gives CDR1 DFQATT, CDR2 SNEGSKA (reference sequence). Trimming stripped 0 bases from V and 0 bases from J, with 15 bases between. CDR3 protein: CSAREPWSGSSYEQYF. DNA for the CDR3: TGCAGTGCTAGAGAGCCTTGGTCTGGAAGCTCCTACGAGCAGTACTTC.

Ten or more counts support this clonotype. V gene TRBV30 combines with J gene TRBJ2-1; TRBD2 might be the D (5 bases). The germline V gene has CDR1 GTSNPN and CDR2 SVGIG (reference sequence). V was pared by 0 bases and J by 5 bases, with 14 bases between. The CDR3 length is 15 residues. CDR3 region: CAWSVGVVGNNEQFF. The CDR3 DNA reads as TGTGCCTGGAGTGTGGGAGTAGTCGGCAACAATGAGCAGTTCTTC.

Many counts were recorded for this clonotype. This chain uses TRBV20-1 with TRBJ2-7; D possibly corresponds to TRBD2 (5 bases). The germline gives CDR1 DFQATT, CDR2 SNEGSKA (reference sequence). The V end was cut by 0 bases, the J end by 6 bases, with 21 bases between. This CDR3 contains 16 residues. The CDR3 reads CSARDPWVPGRGEQYF. DNA of the CDR3: TGCAGTGCTAGAGATCCTTGGGTCCCGGGTCGGGGCGAGCAGTACTTC.

This clonotype showed up just a few times. A much more abundant neighbour one base away suggests this may be a read error. This rearrangement joins TRBV12-3 or TRBV12-4 to TRBJ2-3; 7 bases agree with TRBD1. The J call may be wrong; the DNA end is better matched by TRBJ2-5. The CDR3 runs to 14 residues. The CDR3 DNA reads TGTGCCAGCAGTAGCTTACAGGGGCCGGAGACCCAGTACTTC. Translation: CASSSLQGPETQYF.

This rearrangement joins TRBV29-1 to TRBJ2-1; a weak D match, TRBD2 (7 bases). The germline gives CDR1 SQVTM, CDR2 ANQGSEA. CDR3 size: 15 residues. The ends were cut back, 7 bases at V and 3 bases at J, with 19 bases in the middle. The CDR3: CSADRGGLSYNEQFF. CDR3 coding DNA: TGCAGCGCCGATAGGGGGGGACTGAGCTACAATGAGCAGTTCTTC.

This clonotype was seen at least ten times. DNA of the CDR3: TGCGCCAGCAGCTTGGCCCTTAGCGAGGACGAGCAGTACTTC. Its protein is CASSLALSEDEQYF. This chain uses TRBV5-1 with TRBJ2-7, with a tentative D call TRBD2 (5 bases). Germline V lookup: CDR1 SGHRS, CDR2 YFSETQ. The CDR3 runs to 14 residues. Trimming shortened V by 0 bases and J by 5 bases, and 12 bases separated the two germline ends.

At least ten counts were recorded for this clonotype. The chain employs TRBV27 and TRBJ2-2; 8 nucleotides agree with TRBD1. The CDR3 extends over 13 amino acids. The V gene end was trimmed by 6 bases and the J gene end by 3 bases; junction bases not matched to a gene: 0. CDR1 is MNHEY, CDR2 SMNVEV, per germline (reference sequence). The CDR3 nucleotides read TGTGCCAGCAGGACAGGGGACACCGGGGAGCTGTTTTTT. Amino acid sequence: CASRTGDTGELFF.

This clonotype has ten or more counts. The rearrangement links TRBV12-3 or TRBV12-4 to TRBJ2-2; 10 nucleotides agree with TRBD2. This CDR3 contains 15 residues. After removal of 7 bases from V and 5 bases from J, the junction contained 7 bases not matched to a gene. The CDR3 coding sequence is TGTGCCAGCACCCCAGCGGGGGGGCAAACCGGGGAGCTGTTTTTT. Translated, it gives CASTPAGGQTGELFF.

A word on this clonotype: Being one base from a much bigger clone, this may be a read error. The final CDR3 position lacks the conserved phenylalanine or tryptophan, pointing to a likely read error. The rearrangement uses TRBV5-8 and TRBJ2-7; D is uncertain. Germline lookup yields CDR1 SGHTS and CDR2 YDEGEE. V lost 4 bases, J lost 3 bases, and 11 bases lay in between. CDR3 length: 13 amino acids. For the CDR3, the DNA is TGTGCCAGCAGCGTGCGTAGAGGCTACGAGCAGTACTCC. Protein: CASSVRRGYEQYS.

This clonotype was observed many times. This chain uses TRBV11-2 with TRBJ1-4; D is undetermined. There are 12 residues in the CDR3. Germline lookup yields CDR1 SGHAT and CDR2 FQNNGV. Trimming took 0 bases from V and 10 from J, leaving 6 bases between them. CDR3 sequence: CASSLEARKLFF. The CDR3 DNA reads as TGTGCCAGCAGCTTAGAGGCCCGAAAACTGTTTTTT.

The V and J genes are TRBV27 and TRBJ1-1, with unresolved D. Trimming took 2 bases from V and 5 from J, leaving 12 bases between them. The CDR3 sequence is 14 residues long. CDR1 and CDR2 (germline): MNHEY, SMNVEV (reference sequence). Written as DNA, the CDR3 is TGTGCCAGCAGTTTAGGGCAGTGGGCGACTGAAGCTTTCTTT. It codes for CASSLGQWATEAFF.

V usage is TRBV7-3 and J usage is TRBJ2-2; 7 positions agree with TRBD2. Germline CDR1 SGHTA, CDR2 FQGTGA. Trimming cost V 0 bases and J 5 bases; bases outside gene matches: 3. There are 15 residues in the CDR3. CDR3 amino acids: CASSLTTGGTGELFF. CDR3 DNA sequence: TGTGCCAGCAGCTTAACGACGGGGGGAACCGGGGAGCTGTTTTTT.

This clonotype was counted at least ten times. The V and J genes are TRBV7-2 and TRBJ2-3; 13 bases map to TRBD2. Germline CDR1 SGHTA, CDR2 FQGNSA. The CDR3 is made up of 20 amino acids. Trimming cost V 1 base and J 4 bases; bases outside gene matches: 14. Written as DNA, the CDR3 is TGTGCCAGCAGCTTAGTACGGTACAGGACTAGCGGGAGAGGCCCAGATACGCAGTATTTT. As protein: CASSLVRYRTSGRGPDTQYF.

The chain recombines TRBV7-2 with TRBJ2-3; 8 nucleotides align to TRBD2. This CDR3 comprises 17 residues. CDR1 and CDR2 from the germline V gene are SGHTA and FQGNSA. Trimming cost V 0 bases and J 0 bases; bases outside gene matches: 5. The DNA for the CDR3 is TGTGCCAGCAGCTTAGCGCGGGGACTAGGGAGCACAGATACGCAGTATTTT. The encoded protein is CASSLARGLGSTDTQYF.

The sample holds many counts of this clonotype. The CDR3 sequence: CASSLRLAEETQYF. As DNA, the CDR3 is TGTGCCAGCAGTTTGAGACTAGCGGAAGAGACCCAGTACTTC. This chain links TRBV27 with TRBJ2-5, with 9 bases lining up with TRBD2. CDR3 size: 14 residues. CDR1 is MNHEY and CDR2 is SMNVEV in the germline V gene (reference sequence). With 3 bases clipped from V and 3 bases from J, the junction kept 2 bases outside the gene matches.

This clonotype has a count of ten or more. The chain has TRBV20-1 and TRBJ2-7, with a tentative D call TRBD1 (6 bases). The V end lost 2 bases, the J end lost 6 bases, and 14 bases lay between the germline ends. The CDR3 spans 13 residues. The germline V gene has CDR1 DFQATT and CDR2 SNEGSKA (reference sequence). The CDR3 DNA follows: TGCAGTGCTAGATTCGCGACAGGCGGCGAGCAGTACTTC. Its protein product is CSARFATGGEQYF.

This clonotype came up many times. The chain recombines TRBV3-1 with TRBJ2-7; D might be TRBD2 (5 bases). Germline V lookup: CDR1 LGHDT, CDR2 YNNKEL (reference sequence). V was cut by 2 bases and J by 7 bases, with 12 bases left in between. The CDR3 spans 13 residues. The CDR3 spells CASSQSDSGEQYF. The CDR3 bases are TGTGCCAGCAGCCAATCCGATTCGGGGGAGCAGTACTTC.

This clonotype was recorded many times. V and J are TRBV4-3 and TRBJ2-5, with D possibly matching TRBD1 (5 bases). V was trimmed by 1 base and J by 7 bases, leaving 10 bases between them. CDR1 and CDR2 (germline): LGHNA, YSLEER. This CDR3 region has 13 residues. In nucleotides, the CDR3 is TGCGCCAGCAGCCAAGGGCCCAGGGTGACCCAGTACTTC. It codes for CASSQGPRVTQYF.

Comment on this clonotype: A far larger clone is just one base off, so this is likely a read error. The chain uses TRBV28 and TRBJ2-1; D perhaps matches TRBD1 (6 bases). This CDR3 region has 14 residues. Germline V gene data show CDR1 as MDHEN and CDR2 as SYDVKM. The V gene lost 6 bases and the J gene lost 10 bases, with 19 bases spanning the gap. CDR3 amino acids: CASSPRGNSYEQFF. The CDR3 nucleotides read TGTGCCAGCAGCCCCAGGGGTAACAGCTACGAGCAGTTCTTC.

Of note for this clonotype: This is likely an artifact of a read error, given a far larger clone one base away. This is likely a read error, given that the CDR3 carries no conserved phenylalanine or tryptophan at its end. The gene calls are TRBV9 and TRBJ2-7; D is ambiguous. V lost 4 bases and J lost 2, with 13 bases in between. The CDR3 consists of 14 residues. The germline gives CDR1 SGDLS, CDR2 YYNGEE. CDR3 in amino acids: CASSQRGLTYEQYS. The CDR3 DNA sequence: TGTGCCAGCAGCCAGCGCGGCCTTACCTACGAGCAGTACTCC.

This clonotype has a handful of counts. This sequence joins TRBV6-2 or TRBV6-3 and TRBJ2-7; TRBD1 matches at 7 bases. The CDR3 sequence is 14 residues long. J gave up 1 base and V 6 bases, and 6 bases lay outside the gene matches. Germline lookup yields CDR1 MNHEY and CDR2 SVGEGT. The chain's CDR3 is CASSADRASYEQYF. The CDR3 DNA reads TGTGCCAGCAGCGCCGACAGGGCATCCTACGAGCAGTACTTC.

The chain couples TRBV12-3 or TRBV12-4 to TRBJ2-5, with D possibly matching TRBD1 (6 bases). The CDR3 loop spans 14 amino acids. V gave up 2 bases and J gave up 5 bases, with 12 bases separating them. The CDR3 DNA reads as TGTGCCAGCAGTTTATCAGGGGTGAGGGAGACCCAGTACTTC. It yields the protein CASSLSGVRETQYF.